This entry lists 32 T cell receptor beta chains sequenced from one sample in a study of OX40 agonist ivuxolimab in advanced cancers. Here immunoSEQ multiplex PCR was the method, and the copy in TCRdb shows in-frame clones only, minus some. The sample records approximately 15,000 clones, around 84% being singletons. This specimen consisted of CD4+ or CD8+ T cells sorted from blood, obtained in a trial of the OX40 agonist ivuxolimab. These receptors all stem from an adult with an advanced solid tumor such as melanoma, head and neck, liver or kidney cancer.

The chain couples TRBV7-8 to TRBJ2-2; 11 bases align to TRBD2. Germline CDR1 SGHVS, CDR2 FQNEAQ. CDR3 length equals 14 residues. The V gene end was trimmed by 8 bases and the J gene end by 6 bases; junction bases not matched to a gene: 5. Here the CDR3 reads CASGLAGGAGELFF. CDR3 nucleotides: TGTGCCAGCGGCCTAGCGGGGGGAGCCGGGGAGCTGTTTTTT.

The CDR3 region has the DNA TGTGCCAGCAGCTCCAGTGGGGATACGCAGTATTTT. It is translated as CASSSSGDTQYF. The chain employs TRBV7-3 and TRBJ2-3, with D unresolved. V was pared by 4 bases and J by 6 bases, with 8 bases between. Germline CDR1 and CDR2: SGHTA and FQGTGA. This CDR3 comprises 12 residues.

The rearrangement joins TRBV25-1 to TRBJ1-6, with a weak D call TRBD1 (6 bases). Germline V gives CDR1 MGHDK, CDR2 SYGVNS. Trimming removed 6 bases from V and 7 bases from J, with 13 bases in between. The CDR3 has 14 residues. Here the CDR3 reads CASSLGAKNSPLHF. Here the CDR3 DNA reads TGTGCCAGCAGCCTGGGGGCTAAAAATTCACCCCTCCACTTT.

The chain combines TRBV7-6 with TRBJ2-7; 7 bases line up with TRBD2. Germline V lookup: CDR1 SGHVS, CDR2 FNYEAQ. The V and J ends lost 3 bases and 0 bases, in that order; junction bases with no gene match: 20. This CDR3 has 20 residues. CDR3 protein: CASSFYARRIGGGPSYEQYF. The CDR3 nucleotides are TGTGCCAGCAGCTTTTACGCACGAAGGATTGGGGGGGGTCCCTCCTACGAGCAGTACTTC.

The chain uses TRBV6-5 and TRBJ2-1; D tentatively fits TRBD1 or TRBD2 (6 bases each). V lost 2 bases and J lost 6, with 11 bases in between. The CDR3 contains 14 residues. Germline V gene sequence: CDR1 MNHEY, CDR2 SVGAGI. CDR3 sequence: CASSYGGRVNEQFF. The DNA of the CDR3 is TGTGCCAGCAGTTACGGGGGGCGAGTCAATGAGCAGTTCTTC.

The CDR3 is CASSTYNEQFF. The CDR3 DNA is TGTGCCAGTAGTACCTACAATGAGCAGTTCTTC. The rearrangement uses TRBV19 and TRBJ2-1; unclear D gene. CDR1 and CDR2 (germline): LNHDA, SQIVND (reference sequence). This CDR3 is 11 amino acids long. V lost 4 bases and J lost 2, with 0 bases in between.

The rearrangement links TRBV7-2 to TRBJ2-2, with D tentatively TRBD2 (5 bases). Trimming removed 8 bases from V and 1 base from J, with 5 bases in between. Germline V gives CDR1 SGHTA, CDR2 FQGNSA. The CDR3 sequence is 12 residues long. The CDR3 DNA sequence: TGTGCCAGCGGGAGGAACACCGGGGAGCTGTTTTTT. It is translated as CASGRNTGELFF.

The V gene is TRBV20-1, the J gene TRBJ1-2; D unclear. CDR1 is DFQATT, CDR2 SNEGSKA, per germline (reference sequence). The CDR3 runs to 11 residues. With 7 bases removed from V and 3 bases from J, the gap between germline ends came to 9 bases. The CDR3 DNA reads as TGCAGTGTAGGCGAGGACTATGGCTACACCTTC. Translating gives CSVGEDYGYTF.

The chain combines TRBV5-4 with TRBJ2-1; D remains unclear. V was trimmed by 2 bases and J by 2 bases, leaving 11 bases between them. Germline V gene data show CDR1 as SGHNT and CDR2 as YYREEE (reference sequence). The CDR3 is made up of 15 amino acids. The CDR3 loop is CASSFAGPAYNEQFF. The DNA of the CDR3 is TGTGCCAGCAGCTTCGCAGGACCGGCCTACAATGAGCAGTTCTTC.

The chain joins TRBV5-1 to TRBJ1-1; TRBD1 matches at 8 bases. The CDR3 runs to 15 residues. The J segment lost 6 bases and the V segment lost 2 bases, leaving 9 bases of the junction unmatched. Per the germline V gene, CDR1 is SGHRS and CDR2 is YFSETQ. The CDR3 is CASSFADRDHSEAFF. CDR3 nucleotides: TGCGCCAGCAGCTTCGCGGACAGGGACCACTCTGAAGCTTTCTTT.

The J gene is TRBJ2-7, the V gene TRBV15; TRBD2 matches 11 bases. Germline V gene sequence: CDR1 LNHNV, CDR2 YYDKDF (reference sequence). The V and J ends lost 1 base and 3 bases, in that order; junction bases with no gene match: 8. The CDR3 has 17 amino acids. CDR3 in amino acids: CATSRVLAGGVFYEQYF. The CDR3 DNA follows: TGTGCCACCAGCAGAGTTTTAGCGGGAGGGGTTTTCTACGAGCAGTACTTC.

The chain has TRBV6-5 and TRBJ1-1; tentative D call: TRBD1 (5 bases). With 5 bases removed from V and 11 bases from J, the gap between germline ends came to 15 bases. In germline, CDR1 is MNHEY, CDR2 SVGAGI. The CDR3 has 12 residues. DNA of the CDR3: TGTGCCAGCAGTCATCCAGGGTTGGGGGCTTTCTTT. This gives the protein CASSHPGLGAFF.

This chain connects TRBV14 to TRBJ1-4; D might be TRBD1 (5 bases). Germline V CDR1 and CDR2: SGHDN, FVKESK. The V and J ends lost 5 bases and 8 bases respectively, with 18 bases between them. The CDR3 sequence is 15 residues long. CDR3 bases: TGTGCCAGCAGCTTACCTGACAGTTTTCAGGAAAAACTGTTTTTT. Protein product: CASSLPDSFQEKLFF.

The CDR3 region has the DNA TGTGCCAGCAGCCCACCAGGGGGTGATGAGCAGTTCTTC. Its protein is CASSPPGGDEQFF. The J gene is TRBJ2-1, the V gene TRBV7-3, with TRBD1 matching 7 bases. The J segment lost 8 bases and the V segment lost 5 bases, leaving 6 bases of the junction unmatched. The CDR3 length is 13 residues. The germline gives CDR1 SGHTA, CDR2 FQGTGA.

The chain recombines TRBV2 with TRBJ2-3; the D gene could be TRBD1 or TRBD2 (5 bases each). The CDR3 consists of 15 residues. V was trimmed by 6 bases and J by 0 bases, leaving 13 bases between them. From germline, CDR1 is SNHLY and CDR2 FYNNEI. The CDR3 coding sequence is TGTGCCAGCAGCCGGGACGGTACTAGCACAGATACGCAGTATTTT. Protein: CASSRDGTSTDTQYF.

The chain carries TRBV5-4 and TRBJ1-2; no clear D. V lost 0 bases and J lost 4, with 10 bases in between. The CDR3 covers 14 residues. Germline lookup yields CDR1 SGHNT and CDR2 YYREEE (reference sequence). CDR3 nucleotide sequence: TGTGCCAGCAGCTTGGAAGGGCAGAGCTATGGCTACACCTTC. Translation: CASSLEGQSYGYTF.

This clone was seen a handful of times. The chain links TRBV14 to TRBJ2-6, with TRBD1 matching 11 bases. Germline CDR1 and CDR2: SGHDN and FVKESK. After removal of 4 bases from V and 1 base from J, the junction contained 9 bases not matched to a gene. The CDR3 runs 19 residues. CDR3 amino acids: CASSPYPGQGGSGANVLTF. In nucleotides, the CDR3 is TGTGCCAGCAGCCCTTACCCGGGACAGGGGGGGTCTGGGGCCAACGTCCTGACTTTC.

This rearrangement joins TRBV9 to TRBJ2-3, with unresolved D. V dropped 1 base and J dropped 0 bases, with 6 bases sitting between them. The CDR3 has 14 residues. Germline CDR1 reads SGDLS; CDR2 reads YYNGEE. CDR3 bases: TGTGCCAGCAGCGTACAGGACAGCACAGATACGCAGTATTTT. Its protein product is CASSVQDSTDTQYF.

The CDR3 spells CASSYSWPGGNSPLHF. The CDR3 DNA follows: TGTGCCAGCAGTTACTCGTGGCCGGGCGGTAATTCACCCCTCCACTTT. V gene TRBV6-5 combines with J gene TRBJ1-6; D is unclear. There are 16 residues in the CDR3. V was trimmed by 0 bases and J by 6 bases, leaving 12 bases between them. Germline V gene data show CDR1 as MNHEY and CDR2 as SVGAGI.

This clone turned up a few times. The V call is TRBV6-1, the J call TRBJ1-5; D not certain. CDR3 length: 15 amino acids. The V end lost 1 base, the J end lost 5 bases, and 12 bases lay between the germline ends. Per germline, CDR1 MNHNS and CDR2 SASEGT. The CDR3 loop reads CASSEEWGSDQPQHF. For the CDR3, the DNA is TGTGCCAGCAGTGAAGAGTGGGGTTCAGATCAGCCCCAGCATTTT.

This chain links TRBV2 with TRBJ2-2; D is possibly TRBD2 (5 bases). Germline CDR1 and CDR2: SNHLY and FYNNEI. This CDR3 has 17 residues. V was pared by 6 bases and J by 2 bases, with 19 bases between. CDR3 bases: TGTGCCAGCAGCGTACCGCGGGTTCGTATCAACACCGGGGAGCTGTTTTTT. Translating it yields CASSVPRVRINTGELFF. Full variable domain (outside the CDR3, taken from reference TRBV2 and TRBJ2-2): EPEVTQTPSHQVTQMGQEVILRCVPISNHLYFYWYRQILGQKVEFLVSFYNNEISEKSEIFDDQFSVERPDGSNFTLKIRSTKLEDSAMYFCASSVPRVRINTGELFFGEGSRLTVL.

The chain is built from TRBV10-1 and TRBJ1-1; TRBD1 agrees at 9 bases. CDR1 and CDR2 from the germline V gene are WNHNN and SYGVQD (reference sequence). After removal of 6 bases from V and 7 bases from J, the junction contained 12 bases not matched to a gene. This CDR3 contains 15 residues. The CDR3 sequence is CASSERTGVSGEAFF. The CDR3 bases are TGCGCCAGCAGCGAAAGGACAGGGGTTTCGGGTGAAGCTTTCTTT.

The chain has TRBV18 and TRBJ2-3, with D possibly TRBD1 on 6 matching bases. This CDR3 is 14 amino acids long. CDR1 is KGHSH, CDR2 LQKENI, per germline. Trimming removed 3 bases at V and 4 bases at J, with 11 bases between. The DNA of the CDR3 is TGTGCCAGCTCACCTCTAGGGGGTCCAGATACGCAGTATTTT. Amino acid sequence: CASSPLGGPDTQYF. The whole variable domain, remainder taken from reference TRBV18 and TRBJ2-3, is NAGVMQNPRHLVRRRGQEARLRCSPMKGHSHVYWYRQLPEEGLKFMVYLQKENIIDESGMPKERFSAEFPKEGPSILRIQQVVRGDSAAYFCASSPLGGPDTQYFGPGTRLTVL.

The chain recombines TRBV7-2 with TRBJ2-3; D is undetermined. CDR3 length: 18 residues. V was cut by 1 base and J by 2 bases, with 19 bases left in between. Germline assignment: CDR1 SGHTA and CDR2 FQGNSA. CDR3 protein: CASSLVVGSRSFTDTQYF. The CDR3 nucleotides read TGTGCCAGCAGCTTAGTAGTCGGTTCGCGGAGCTTCACAGATACGCAGTATTTT.

The chain employs TRBV11-2 and TRBJ2-3, with D possibly being TRBD1 (6 bases). The V gene lost 5 bases and the J gene lost 6 bases, with 21 bases spanning the gap. Germline-derived CDR1 and CDR2 are SGHAT and FQNNGV. The CDR3 spans 16 residues. CDR3 region: CASSLRWTDQADTQYF. The CDR3, as DNA: TGTGCCAGCAGCCTCCGTTGGACAGATCAGGCGGATACGCAGTATTTT.

The count of this clone is one. J is TRBJ2-1 and V is TRBV7-8; D possibly corresponds to TRBD1 (5 bases). The germline V gene has CDR1 SGHVS and CDR2 FQNEAQ. This CDR3 has 13 amino acids. V was clipped by 4 bases and J by 5 bases, with 9 bases between them. The CDR3 loop reads CASSSTVDNEQFF. The CDR3 DNA reads as TGTGCCAGCAGCTCGACAGTGGACAATGAGCAGTTCTTC.

CDR3 sequence reads: CASSRDRGGPTEAFF. For the CDR3, the DNA is TGCGCCAGCAGTCGGGACAGGGGGGGACCCACTGAAGCTTTCTTT. The genes are TRBV5-1 and TRBJ1-1; 11 bases align to TRBD1. Germline-derived CDR1 and CDR2 are SGHRS and YFSETQ. Trimming cost V 5 bases and J 4 bases; bases outside gene matches: 7. The CDR3 contains 15 residues.

This clone appeared a single time. The chain carries TRBV7-9 and TRBJ2-1; possibly TRBD2 for D (5 bases). V shed 8 bases and J shed 2 bases, with 13 bases lying between them. CDR1 and CDR2 from the germline V gene are SEHNR and FQNEAQ (reference sequence). This CDR3 region has 14 residues. The CDR3 region is CASPGGLTYNEQFF. In nucleotides, the CDR3 is TGTGCCAGCCCGGGCGGGTTGACCTACAATGAGCAGTTCTTC.

The rearrangement joins TRBV19 to TRBJ2-5; D is perhaps TRBD2 (6 bases). Trimming removed 6 bases from V and 5 bases from J, with 10 bases in between. Germline V gives CDR1 LNHDA, CDR2 SQIVND (reference sequence). This CDR3 has 12 residues. The CDR3 loop reads CASSGSHETQYF. For the CDR3, the DNA is TGTGCCAGTAGCGGGAGTCATGAGACCCAGTACTTC. Full variable domain (missing parts from reference TRBV19 and TRBJ2-5): DGGITQSPKYLFRKEGQNVTLSCEQNLNHDAMYWYRQDPGQGLRLIYYSQIVNDFQKGDIAEGYSVSREKKESFPLTVTSAQKNPTAFYLCASSGSHETQYFGPGTRLLVL.

The chain carries TRBV27 and TRBJ2-7, with TRBD1 matching over 8 bases. The CDR3 contains 15 residues. The germline V gene has CDR1 MNHEY and CDR2 SMNVEV (reference sequence). The junction had 8 bases not matched to a gene; V was cut back by 3 bases and J by 4 bases. The CDR3 DNA is TGTGCCAGCAGTTTCTGGACAGGGTCTCCATACGAGCAGTACTTC. Amino acids: CASSFWTGSPYEQYF.

The chain recombines TRBV4-2 with TRBJ1-1; 7 bases agree with TRBD1. V shed 2 bases and J 3 bases; nucleotides not matched to a gene: 9. This CDR3 has 16 residues. CDR1 and CDR2 (germline): LGHNA, YNFKEQ. CDR3 nucleotides: TGTGCCAGCAGCCAACAGACAGGGCTGGTGGACACTGAAGCTTTCTTT. Translating gives CASSQQTGLVDTEAFF.

This clone appeared a single time. J is TRBJ1-2 and V is TRBV9; D not certain. V was trimmed by 0 bases and J by 7 bases, leaving 10 bases between them. Germline V gene sequence: CDR1 SGDLS, CDR2 YYNGEE. This CDR3 has 13 residues. The CDR3 reads CASSVAAFFGYTF. The DNA of the CDR3 is TGTGCCAGCAGCGTAGCCGCTTTTTTTGGCTACACCTTC.